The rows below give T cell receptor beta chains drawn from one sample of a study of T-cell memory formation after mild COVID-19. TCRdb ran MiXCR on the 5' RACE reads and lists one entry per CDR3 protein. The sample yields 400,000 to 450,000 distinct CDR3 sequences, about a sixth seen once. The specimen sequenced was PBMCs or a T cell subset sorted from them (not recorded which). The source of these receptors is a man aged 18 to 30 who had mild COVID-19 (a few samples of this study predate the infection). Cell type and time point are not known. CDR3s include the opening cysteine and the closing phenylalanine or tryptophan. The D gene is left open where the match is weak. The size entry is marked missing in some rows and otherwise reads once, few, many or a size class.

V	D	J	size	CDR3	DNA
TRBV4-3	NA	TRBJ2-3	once	CASSRGGGALDTQYF	TGCGCCAGCAGCCGGGGGGGCGGGGCGCTGGATACGCAGTATTTT
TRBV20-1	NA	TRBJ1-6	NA	CSASAGPTNSPLHF	TGCAGTGCTAGCGCGGGACCGACTAATTCACCCCTCCACTTT
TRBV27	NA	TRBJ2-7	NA	CASSPPPGPVNYEQYF	TGTGCCAGCAGTCCCCCCCCCGGGCCGGTGAACTACGAGCAGTACTTC
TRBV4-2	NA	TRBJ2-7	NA	CASSQDTSDRQYF	TGTGCCAGCAGCCAAGATACCAGTGATCGGCAGTACTTC
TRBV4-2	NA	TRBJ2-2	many	CASSLRHTNTGELFF	TGTGCCAGCAGCCTTCGACACACGAACACCGGGGAGCTGTTTTTT
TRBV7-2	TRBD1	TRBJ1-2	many	CASSQGTGQRGYTF	TGTGCCAGCAGCCAGGGGACAGGACAACGGGGCTACACCTTC
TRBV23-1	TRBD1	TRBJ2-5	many	CASSQSGTGKGQETQYF	TGCGCCAGCAGTCAATCCGGGACAGGGAAAGGACAAGAGACCCAGTACTTC
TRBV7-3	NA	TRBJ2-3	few	CASSLIGNQPSTDTQYF	TGTGCCAGCAGCTTAATCGGGAACCAACCTAGCACAGATACGCAGTATTTT
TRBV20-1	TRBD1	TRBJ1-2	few	CSARLPDRVAGFSF	TGCAGTGCTAGACTCCCAGACAGGGTCGCCGGATTTTCCTTC
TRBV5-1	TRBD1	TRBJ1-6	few	CASSLGDREYSPLHF	TGCGCCAGCAGCTTGGGTGACAGGGAATATTCACCCCTCCACTTT
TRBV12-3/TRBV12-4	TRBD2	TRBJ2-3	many	CASSRPGGGGKDTQYF	TGTGCCAGCAGTCGCCCGGGCGGGGGGGGCAAAGATACGCAGTATTTT
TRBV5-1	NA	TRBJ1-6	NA	CASSNSPESPLHF	TGCGCCAGCAGCAACTCCCCGGAGTCACCCCTCCACTTT
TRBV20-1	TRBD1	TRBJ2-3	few	CSAREEETGRDTQYF	TGCAGTGCTAGAGAGGAGGAGACAGGGCGGGATACGCAGTATTTT
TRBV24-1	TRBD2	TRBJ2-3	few	CATSEAGTMHTDTQYF	TGTGCCACCAGCGAAGCCGGGACTATGCACACAGATACGCAGTATTTT
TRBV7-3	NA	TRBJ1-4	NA	CASSLGTAPGFGSNEKLFF	TGTGCCAGCAGCTTGGGGACCGCCCCGGGGTTCGGATCTAATGAAAAACTGTTTTTT
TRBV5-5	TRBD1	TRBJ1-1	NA	CASSLSLGQSNTEAFF	TGTGCCAGCAGCTTGTCATTGGGACAGTCGAACACTGAAGCTTTCTTT
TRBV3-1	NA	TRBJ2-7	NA	CASSQDWEQYF	TGTGCCAGCAGCCAAGACTGGGAGCAGTACTTC
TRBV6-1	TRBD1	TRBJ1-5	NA	CASSRDRVDQPQHF	TGTGCCAGTTCCCGGGACAGGGTTGATCAGCCCCAGCATTTT
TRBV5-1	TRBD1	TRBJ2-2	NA	CASTGVGGLNTGELFF	TGCGCCAGCACCGGGGTAGGGGGCCTAAACACCGGGGAGCTGTTTTTT
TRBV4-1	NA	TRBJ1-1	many	CASSQGGWANTEAFF	TGCGCCAGCAGCCAAGGGGGGTGGGCGAACACTGAAGCTTTCTTT
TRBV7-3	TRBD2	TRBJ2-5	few	CASSFGGASKTQYF	TGTGCCAGCAGCTTCGGGGGGGCCTCAAAGACCCAGTACTTC
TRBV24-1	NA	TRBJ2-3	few	CATSPLKGPVDTQYF	TGTGCCACCAGCCCCCTGAAGGGGCCTGTAGATACGCAGTATTTT
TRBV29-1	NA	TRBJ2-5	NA	CSGRLGETQYF	TGCAGCGGCAGGCTTGGGGAGACCCAGTACTTC
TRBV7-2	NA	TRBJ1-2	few	CASSLAGPTQYGYTF	TGTGCCAGCAGCTTGGCCGGGCCCACCCAGTATGGCTACACCTTC
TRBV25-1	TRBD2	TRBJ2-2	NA	CASSVPPSGGANTGELFF	TGTGCCAGCAGTGTCCCGCCTAGCGGGGGCGCGAACACCGGGGAGCTGTTTTTT
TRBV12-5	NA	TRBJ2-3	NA	CASGSFAHTQYF	TGTGCTAGTGGCTCCTTCGCGCATACGCAGTATTTT
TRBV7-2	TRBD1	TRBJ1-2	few	CASSSTRDSGSYGYTF	TGTGCCAGCAGCTCGACCCGGGACAGCGGATCCTATGGCTACACCTTC
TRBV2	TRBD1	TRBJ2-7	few	CAGQGYHEQYF	TGTGCCGGACAGGGGTACCACGAGCAGTACTTC